This entry features one T cell receptor beta chain sequence. Its antigen is unknown. The record originates from a study of blood T cells in healthy people across ages. Study-wide findings and caveats: Bulk PBMC profiling left naive and antigen-experienced comparisons inconclusive. Strongly correlated with naive T cell percentage was TCR beta diversity.

The CDR3 totals 15 residues. Germline V gene data show CDR1 as LGHNA and CDR2 as YSLEER. V gave up 4 bases and J gave up 0 bases, with 13 bases separating them. It was with a sample-barcoded 5' primer and a J-beta primer mix that a second PCR of roughly 7 to 12 cycles was run. At least 2.5 million CDR3-containing paired-end reads were obtained per sample. A single record per CDR3 protein comes from TCRdb applying MiXCR to the 5' RACE reads. The repertoire holds about 1.6 million distinct CDR3 sequences, with almost 35% as singletons. V and J are TRBV4-3 and TRBJ2-7; D is uncertain. Sequenced input: blood. The TCR comes from a woman in her 30s in good health. CDR3 in amino acids: CASSLRQHSSYEQYF. The DNA for the CDR3 is TGCGCCAGCAGCCTTAGGCAACACAGCTCCTACGAGCAGTACTTC.